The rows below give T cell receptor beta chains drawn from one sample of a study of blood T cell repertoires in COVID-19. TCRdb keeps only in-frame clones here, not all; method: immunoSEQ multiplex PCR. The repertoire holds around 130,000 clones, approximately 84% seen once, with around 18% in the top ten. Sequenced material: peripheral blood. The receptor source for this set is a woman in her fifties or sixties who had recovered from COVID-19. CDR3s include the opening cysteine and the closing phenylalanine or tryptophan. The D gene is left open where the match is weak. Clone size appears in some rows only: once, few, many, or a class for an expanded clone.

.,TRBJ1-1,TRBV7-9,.,CASSLMGGSPLRAFF,TGTGCCAGCAGCTTAATGGGGGGGTCCCCCCTGAGGGCTTTCTTT
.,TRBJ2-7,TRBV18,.,CASSPSVGSSYEQYF,TGTGCCAGCTCACCCAGTGTGGGCAGCTCCTACGAGCAGTACTTC
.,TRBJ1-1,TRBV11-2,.,CASSFATGFEAFF,TGTGCCAGCAGCTTTGCTACAGGTTTTGAAGCTTTCTTT
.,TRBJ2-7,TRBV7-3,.,CASSSGTSYEQYF,TGTGCCAGCAGCTCGGGGACTTCCTACGAGCAGTACTTC
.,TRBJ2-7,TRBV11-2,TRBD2,CASSLVTSGNYEQYF,TGTGCCAGCAGCTTAGTGACGAGCGGGAACTACGAGCAGTACTTC
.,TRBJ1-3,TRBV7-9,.,CASAPPAEKAIYF,TGTGCCAGCGCCCCCCCAGCGGAGAAGGCCATATATTTT
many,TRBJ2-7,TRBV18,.,CASSGAVLHEQYF,TGTGCCAGCTCAGGGGCCGTATTGCACGAGCAGTACTTC
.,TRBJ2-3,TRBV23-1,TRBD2,CASSQLAGGPRTDTQYF,TGCGCCAGCAGTCAACTAGCGGGAGGGCCACGCACAGATACGCAGTATTTT
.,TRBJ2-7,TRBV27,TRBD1,CASSLTGTVSAEQYF,TGTGCCAGCAGTCTCACCGGGACAGTCTCTGCCGAGCAGTACTTC
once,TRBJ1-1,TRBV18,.,CASSTYGGVNTEAFF,TGTGCCAGCTCAACTTACGGGGGAGTGAACACTGAAGCTTTCTTT
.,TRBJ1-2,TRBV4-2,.,CASTGAGPPNYTF,TGTGCCAGCACCGGAGCAGGGCCCCCCAACTACACCTTC
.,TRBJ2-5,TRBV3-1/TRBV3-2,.,CASAADQETQYF,TGTGCCAGCGCGGCAGACCAAGAGACCCAGTACTTC
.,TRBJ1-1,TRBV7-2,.,CASSLSQGSEAFF,TGTGCCAGCAGCTTAAGTCAGGGATCTGAAGCTTTCTTT
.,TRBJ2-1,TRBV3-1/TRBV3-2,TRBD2,CASSQGLAVYNEQFF,TGTGCCAGCAGCCAGGGACTAGCGGTCTACAATGAGCAGTTCTTC
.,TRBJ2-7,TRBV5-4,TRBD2,CASSRAGGSYEQYF,TGTGCCAGCAGCCGAGCGGGGGGGTCCTACGAGCAGTACTTC
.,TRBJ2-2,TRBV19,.,CASRGTRNTGELFF,TGTGCCAGTAGAGGGACAAGAAACACCGGGGAGCTGTTTTTT
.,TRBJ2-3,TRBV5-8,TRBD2,CASSSHLLAGVTDTQYF,TGTGCCAGCAGCTCTCACCTCCTAGCGGGGGTCACAGATACGCAGTATTTT
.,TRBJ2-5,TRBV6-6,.,CASSYSLSGETQYF,TGTGCCAGCAGTTACTCGCTATCCGGGGAGACCCAGTACTTC
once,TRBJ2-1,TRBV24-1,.,CATSDPIAAPINEQFF,TGTGCCACCAGTGATCCCATAGCGGCCCCTATCAATGAGCAGTTCTTC
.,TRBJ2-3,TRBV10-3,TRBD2,CAIGRAPTDTQYF,TGTGCCATCGGGAGGGCTCCCACAGATACGCAGTATTTT
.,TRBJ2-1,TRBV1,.,CTSSQGVSHGYNEQFF,TGCACCAGCAGCCAAGGGGTTAGCCATGGCTACAATGAGCAGTTCTTC
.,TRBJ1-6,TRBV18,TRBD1,CASSRQGAGSPLHF,TGTGCCAGCTCACGACAGGGGGCTGGGTCACCCCTCCACTTT
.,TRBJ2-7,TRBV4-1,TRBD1,CASSRLTGGAYEQYF,TGCGCCAGCAGCCGACTTACAGGGGGTGCCTACGAGCAGTACTTC
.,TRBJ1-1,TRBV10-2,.,CASSERRQFEAFF,TGCGCCAGCAGTGAGAGGCGGCAGTTTGAAGCTTTCTTT
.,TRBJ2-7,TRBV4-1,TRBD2,CASSLLAGDYEQYF,TGCGCCAGCAGCCTACTAGCGGGGGACTACGAGCAGTACTTC
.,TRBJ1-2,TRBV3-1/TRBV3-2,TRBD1,CASSQSDREFNGYTF,TGTGCCAGCAGCCAATCGGACAGGGAATTTAATGGCTACACCTTC
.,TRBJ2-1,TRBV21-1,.,CASSVGTGVPYNEQFF,TGTGCCAGCAGTGTCGGGACAGGGGTTCCCTACAATGAGCAGTTCTTC
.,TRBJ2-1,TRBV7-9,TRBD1,CASSLPRTGARHEQFF,TGTGCCAGCAGCCTACCCCGGACAGGGGCACGCCATGAGCAGTTCTTC
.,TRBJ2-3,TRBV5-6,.,CASSLPGAGRTDTQYF,TGTGCCAGCAGCTTGCCAGGGGCGGGTCGCACAGATACGCAGTATTTT
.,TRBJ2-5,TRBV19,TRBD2,CASSLIFSAGEYQETQYF,TGTGCCAGTAGTCTCATCTTCTCAGCGGGGGAGTACCAAGAGACCCAGTACTTC
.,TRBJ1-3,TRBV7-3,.,CASSLDSAPGNTIYF,TGTGCCAGCAGCCTAGACTCAGCCCCTGGAAACACCATATATTTT
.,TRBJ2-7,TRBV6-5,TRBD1,CASSPKRQGRNEQYF,TGTGCCAGCAGTCCAAAGAGACAGGGGAGGAACGAGCAGTACTTC
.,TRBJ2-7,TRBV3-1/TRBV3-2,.,CASSLRGRGFEQYF,TGTGCCAGCAGCCTCCGGGGCAGGGGTTTTGAGCAGTACTTC
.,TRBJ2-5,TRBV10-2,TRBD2,CASSRTGTSGSQETQYF,TGCGCCAGCAGTAGGACAGGGACTAGCGGGAGTCAAGAGACCCAGTACTTC
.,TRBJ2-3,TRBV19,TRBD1,CASSRDRRSSTDTQYF,TGTGCCAGTAGCCGGGACAGGCGATCTAGCACAGATACGCAGTATTTT
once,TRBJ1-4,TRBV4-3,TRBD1,CASSQGDRAYEKLFF,TGCGCCAGCAGCCAAGGGGACAGGGCATACGAAAAACTGTTTTTT
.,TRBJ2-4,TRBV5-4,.,CASSLGENIQYF,TGTGCCAGCAGCTTGGGCGAAAACATTCAGTACTTC
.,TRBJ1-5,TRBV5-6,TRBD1,CASSPQGVNQPQHF,TGTGCCAGCAGCCCCCAGGGGGTTAATCAGCCCCAGCATTTT
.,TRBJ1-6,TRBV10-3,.,CAISESAGRSYNSPLHF,TGTGCCATCAGTGAGTCAGCGGGGAGGTCCTATAATTCACCCCTCCACTTT
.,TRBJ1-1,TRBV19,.,CASKEVGRLNTEAFF,TGTGCCAGTAAGGAGGTGGGTCGGCTGAACACTGAAGCTTTCTTT
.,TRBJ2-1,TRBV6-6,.,CASTRGTQGWQFF,TGTGCCAGCACACGTGGGACTCAGGGTTGGCAGTTCTTC
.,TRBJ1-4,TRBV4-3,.,CASSQTLSQEDGKLFF,TGCGCCAGCAGCCAGACCCTCTCACAGGAAGATGGGAAACTGTTTTTT
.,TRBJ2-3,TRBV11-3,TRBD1,CASRSRQGIDTQYF,TGTGCCAGCAGATCCCGACAGGGAATAGATACGCAGTATTTT
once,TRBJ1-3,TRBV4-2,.,CASSQALDNSGNTIYF,TGTGCCAGCAGCCAAGCATTAGACAACTCTGGAAACACCATATATTTT
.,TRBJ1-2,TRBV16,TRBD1,CASSPPTGGLSGYTF,TGTGCCAGCAGCCCCCCGACAGGGGGCCTGAGCGGCTACACCTTC